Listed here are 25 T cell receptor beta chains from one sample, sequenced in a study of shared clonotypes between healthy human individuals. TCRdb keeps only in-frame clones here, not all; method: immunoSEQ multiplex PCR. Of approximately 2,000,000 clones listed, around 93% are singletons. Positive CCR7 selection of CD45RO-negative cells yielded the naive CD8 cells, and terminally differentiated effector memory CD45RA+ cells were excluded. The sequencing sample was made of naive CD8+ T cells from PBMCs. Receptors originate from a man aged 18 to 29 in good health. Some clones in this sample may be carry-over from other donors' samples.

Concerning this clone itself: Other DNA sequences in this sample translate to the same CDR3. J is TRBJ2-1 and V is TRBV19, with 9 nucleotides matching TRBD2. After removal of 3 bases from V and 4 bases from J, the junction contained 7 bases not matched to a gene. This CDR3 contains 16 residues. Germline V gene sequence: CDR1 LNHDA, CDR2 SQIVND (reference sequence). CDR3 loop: CASSIVAGVSYNEQFF. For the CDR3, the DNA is TGTGCCAGTAGTATCGTAGCGGGAGTATCATACAATGAGCAGTTCTTC.

The CDR3 here is CASSLVTGSREYQETQYF. CDR3 nucleotide sequence: TGTGCCAGCAGCTTGGTGACAGGGTCGAGGGAGTACCAAGAGACCCAGTACTTC. The rearrangement joins TRBV5-6 to TRBJ2-5; 7 bases fit TRBD1. Germline V gives CDR1 SGHDT, CDR2 YYEEEE. The CDR3 spans 18 residues. The V gene end was trimmed by 0 bases and the J gene end by 0 bases; junction bases not matched to a gene: 11.

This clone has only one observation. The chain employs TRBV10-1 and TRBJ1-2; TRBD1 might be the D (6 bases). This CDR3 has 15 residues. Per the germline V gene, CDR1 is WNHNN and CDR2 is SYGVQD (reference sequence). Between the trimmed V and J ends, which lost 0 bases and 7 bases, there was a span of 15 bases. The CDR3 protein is CASSESTGGETGYTF. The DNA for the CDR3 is TGCGCCAGCAGTGAGTCGACCGGGGGCGAGACTGGCTACACCTTC.

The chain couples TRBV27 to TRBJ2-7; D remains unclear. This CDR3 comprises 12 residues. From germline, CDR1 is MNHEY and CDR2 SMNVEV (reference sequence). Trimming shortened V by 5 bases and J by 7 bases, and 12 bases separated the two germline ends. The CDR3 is CASSLRWGEQYF. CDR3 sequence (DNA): TGTGCCAGCAGTCTTCGTTGGGGAGAGCAGTACTTC.

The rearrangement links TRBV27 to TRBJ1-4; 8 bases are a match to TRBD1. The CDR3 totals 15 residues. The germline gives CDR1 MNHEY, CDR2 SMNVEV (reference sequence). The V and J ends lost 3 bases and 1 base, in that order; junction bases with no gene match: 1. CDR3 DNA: TGTGCCAGCAGTTTCGGACAGGGAACTAATGAAAAACTGTTTTTT. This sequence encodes CASSFGQGTNEKLFF.

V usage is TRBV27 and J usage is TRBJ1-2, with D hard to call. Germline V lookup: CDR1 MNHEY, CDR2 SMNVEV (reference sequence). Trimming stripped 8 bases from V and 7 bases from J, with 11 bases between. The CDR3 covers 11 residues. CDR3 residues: CASGSRGGYTF. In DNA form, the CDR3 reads TGTGCCAGCGGATCCCGTGGTGGCTACACCTTC.

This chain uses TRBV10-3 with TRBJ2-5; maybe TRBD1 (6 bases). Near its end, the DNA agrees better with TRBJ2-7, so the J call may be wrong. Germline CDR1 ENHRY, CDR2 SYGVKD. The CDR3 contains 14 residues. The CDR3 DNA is TGTGCCATCAGTGAGGCAGGGGCGCGATCCGAGCAGTACTTC. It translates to CAISEAGARSEQYF.

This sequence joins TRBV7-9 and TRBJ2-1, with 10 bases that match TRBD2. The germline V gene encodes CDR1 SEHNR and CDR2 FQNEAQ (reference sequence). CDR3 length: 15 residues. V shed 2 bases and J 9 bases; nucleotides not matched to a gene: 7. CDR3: CASSLNGTSVGEQFF. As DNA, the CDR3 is TGTGCCAGCAGCTTAAATGGGACTAGCGTCGGTGAGCAGTTCTTC.

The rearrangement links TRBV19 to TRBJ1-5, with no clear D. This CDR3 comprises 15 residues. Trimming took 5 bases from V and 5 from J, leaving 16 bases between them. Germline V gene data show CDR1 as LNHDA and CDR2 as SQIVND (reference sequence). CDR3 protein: CASSQTRAKHQPQHF. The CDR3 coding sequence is TGTGCCAGTAGTCAAACTCGGGCTAAGCATCAGCCCCAGCATTTT.

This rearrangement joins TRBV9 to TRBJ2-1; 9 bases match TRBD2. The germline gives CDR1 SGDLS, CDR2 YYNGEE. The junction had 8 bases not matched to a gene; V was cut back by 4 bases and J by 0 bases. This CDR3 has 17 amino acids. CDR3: CASSLLAGRSSYNEQFF. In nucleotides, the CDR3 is TGTGCCAGCAGCTTACTAGCGGGCCGAAGCTCCTACAATGAGCAGTTCTTC.

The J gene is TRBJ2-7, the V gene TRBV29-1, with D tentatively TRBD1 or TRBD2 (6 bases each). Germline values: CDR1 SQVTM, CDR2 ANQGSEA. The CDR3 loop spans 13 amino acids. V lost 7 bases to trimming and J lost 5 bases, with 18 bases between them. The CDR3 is CSARGGLGHEQYF. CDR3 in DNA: TGCAGCGCCCGAGGGGGGTTGGGACACGAGCAGTACTTC.

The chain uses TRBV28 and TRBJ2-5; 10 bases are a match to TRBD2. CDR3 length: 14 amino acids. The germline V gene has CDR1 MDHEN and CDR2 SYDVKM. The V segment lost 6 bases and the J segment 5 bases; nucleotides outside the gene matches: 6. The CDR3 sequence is CASRVSGRAETQYF. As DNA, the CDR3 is TGTGCCAGCAGAGTGAGCGGGAGGGCGGAGACCCAGTACTTC.

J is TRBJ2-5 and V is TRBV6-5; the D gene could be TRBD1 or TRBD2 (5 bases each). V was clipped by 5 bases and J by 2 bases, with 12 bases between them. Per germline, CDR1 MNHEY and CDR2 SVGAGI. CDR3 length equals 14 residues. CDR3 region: CASSPGPRQETQYF. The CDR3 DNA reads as TGTGCCAGCAGTCCGGGACCACGGCAAGAGACCCAGTACTTC.

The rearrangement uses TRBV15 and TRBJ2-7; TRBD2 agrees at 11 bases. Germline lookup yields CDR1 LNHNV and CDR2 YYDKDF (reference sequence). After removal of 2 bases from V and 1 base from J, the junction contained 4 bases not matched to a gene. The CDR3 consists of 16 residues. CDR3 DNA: TGTGCCACCAGCAGATCTGGGACTAGCGGATCCTACGAGCAGTACTTC. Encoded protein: CATSRSGTSGSYEQYF.

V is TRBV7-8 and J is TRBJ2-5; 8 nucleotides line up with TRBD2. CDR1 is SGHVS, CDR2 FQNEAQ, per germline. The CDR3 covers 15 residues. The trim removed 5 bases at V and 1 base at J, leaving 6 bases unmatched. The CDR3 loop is CASSLTSGTQETQYF. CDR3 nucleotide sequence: TGTGCCAGCAGCCTTACTAGCGGAACCCAAGAGACCCAGTACTTC.

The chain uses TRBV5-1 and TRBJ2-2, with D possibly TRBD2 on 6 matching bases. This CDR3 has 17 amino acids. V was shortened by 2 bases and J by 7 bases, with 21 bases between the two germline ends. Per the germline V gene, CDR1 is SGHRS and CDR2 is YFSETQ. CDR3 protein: CASSLWGFLSEGGELFF. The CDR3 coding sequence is TGCGCCAGCAGCTTATGGGGGTTCCTCTCGGAGGGCGGGGAGCTGTTTTTT. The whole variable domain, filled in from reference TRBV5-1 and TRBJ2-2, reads KAGVTQTPRYLIKTRGQQVTLSCSPISGHRSVSWYQQTPGQGLQFLFEYFSETQRNKGNFPGRFSGRQFSNSRSEMNVSTLELGDSALYLCASSLWGFLSEGGELFFGEGSRLTVL.

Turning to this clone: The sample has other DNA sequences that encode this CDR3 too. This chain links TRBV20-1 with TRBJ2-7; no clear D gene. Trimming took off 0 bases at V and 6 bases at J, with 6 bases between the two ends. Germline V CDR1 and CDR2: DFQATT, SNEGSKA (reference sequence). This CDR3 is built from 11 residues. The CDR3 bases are TGCAGTGCTAGAGATCGACCCGAGCAGTACTTC. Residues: CSARDRPEQYF.

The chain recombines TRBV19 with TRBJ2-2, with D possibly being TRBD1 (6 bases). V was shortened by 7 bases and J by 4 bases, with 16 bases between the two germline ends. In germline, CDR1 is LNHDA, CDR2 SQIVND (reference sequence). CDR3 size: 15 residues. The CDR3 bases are TGTGCCAGTATGGCGACAGGTTTATTCACCGGGGAGCTGTTTTTT. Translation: CASMATGLFTGELFF.

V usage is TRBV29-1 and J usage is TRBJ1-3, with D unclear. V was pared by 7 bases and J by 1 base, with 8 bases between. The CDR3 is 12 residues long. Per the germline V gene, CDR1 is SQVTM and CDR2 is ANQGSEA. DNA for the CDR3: TGCAGCGGCCGGGATTCTGGAAACACCATATATTTT. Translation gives CSGRDSGNTIYF.

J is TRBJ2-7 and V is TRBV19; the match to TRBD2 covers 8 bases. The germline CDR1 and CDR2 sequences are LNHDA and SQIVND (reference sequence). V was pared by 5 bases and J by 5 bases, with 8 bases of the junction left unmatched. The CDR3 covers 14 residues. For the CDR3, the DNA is TGTGCCAGTAGTTCGGGACTAGGATCGGACGAGCAGTACTTC. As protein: CASSSGLGSDEQYF.

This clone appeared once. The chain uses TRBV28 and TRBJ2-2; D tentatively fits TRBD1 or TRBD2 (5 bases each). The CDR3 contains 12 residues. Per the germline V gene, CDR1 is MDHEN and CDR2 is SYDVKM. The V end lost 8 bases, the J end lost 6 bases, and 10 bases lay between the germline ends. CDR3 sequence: CASAMGAGELFF. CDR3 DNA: TGTGCCAGCGCGATGGGGGCCGGGGAGCTGTTTTTT.

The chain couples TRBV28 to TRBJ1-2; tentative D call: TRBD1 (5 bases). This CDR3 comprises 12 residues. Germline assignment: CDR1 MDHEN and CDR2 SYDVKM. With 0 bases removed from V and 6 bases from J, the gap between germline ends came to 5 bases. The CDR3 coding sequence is TGTGCCAGCAGTTTATGGGGGCATGGCTACACCTTC. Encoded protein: CASSLWGHGYTF.

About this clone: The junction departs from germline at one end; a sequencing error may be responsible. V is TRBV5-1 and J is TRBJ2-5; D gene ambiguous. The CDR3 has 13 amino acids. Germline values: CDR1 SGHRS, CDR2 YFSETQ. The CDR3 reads CASSLKNQETQYF. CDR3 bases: TGCGCCAGCAGCTTGAAAAACCAGGAGACCCAGTACTTC. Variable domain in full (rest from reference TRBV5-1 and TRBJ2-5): KAGVTQTPRYLIKTRGQQVTLSCSPISGHRSVSWYQQTPGQGLQFLFEYFSETQRNKGNFPGRFSGRQFSNSRSEMNVSTLELGDSALYLCASSLKNQETQYFGPGTRLLVL.

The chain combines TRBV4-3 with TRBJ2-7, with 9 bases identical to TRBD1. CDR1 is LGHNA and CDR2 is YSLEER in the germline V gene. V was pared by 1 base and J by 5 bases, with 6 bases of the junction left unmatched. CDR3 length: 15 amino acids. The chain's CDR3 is CASSQGTGAAHEQYF. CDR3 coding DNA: TGCGCCAGCAGCCAAGGGACAGGGGCCGCCCACGAGCAGTACTTC.

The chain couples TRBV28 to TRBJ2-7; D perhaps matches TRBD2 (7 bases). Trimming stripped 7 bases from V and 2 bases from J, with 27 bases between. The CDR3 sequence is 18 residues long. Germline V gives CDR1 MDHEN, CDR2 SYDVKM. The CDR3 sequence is CASTPLAGDWGLPYEQYF. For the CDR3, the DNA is TGTGCCAGCACGCCCCTGGCGGGGGACTGGGGGCTCCCCTACGAGCAGTACTTC.